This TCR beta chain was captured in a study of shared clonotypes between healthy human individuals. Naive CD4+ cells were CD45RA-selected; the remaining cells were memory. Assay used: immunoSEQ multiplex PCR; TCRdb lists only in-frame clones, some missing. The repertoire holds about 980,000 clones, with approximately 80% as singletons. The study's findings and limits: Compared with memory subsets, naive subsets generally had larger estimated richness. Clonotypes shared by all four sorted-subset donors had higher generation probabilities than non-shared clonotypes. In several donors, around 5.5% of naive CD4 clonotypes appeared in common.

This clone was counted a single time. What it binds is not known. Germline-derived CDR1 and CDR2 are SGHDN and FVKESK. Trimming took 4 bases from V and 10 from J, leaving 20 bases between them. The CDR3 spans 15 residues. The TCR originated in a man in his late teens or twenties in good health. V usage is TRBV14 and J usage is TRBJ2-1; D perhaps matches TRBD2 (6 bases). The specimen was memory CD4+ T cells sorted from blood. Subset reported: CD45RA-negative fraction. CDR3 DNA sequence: TGTGCCAGCAGCCCTACTAATGCGCCGGGACTGGAGCAGTTCTTC. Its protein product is CASSPTNAPGLEQFF.